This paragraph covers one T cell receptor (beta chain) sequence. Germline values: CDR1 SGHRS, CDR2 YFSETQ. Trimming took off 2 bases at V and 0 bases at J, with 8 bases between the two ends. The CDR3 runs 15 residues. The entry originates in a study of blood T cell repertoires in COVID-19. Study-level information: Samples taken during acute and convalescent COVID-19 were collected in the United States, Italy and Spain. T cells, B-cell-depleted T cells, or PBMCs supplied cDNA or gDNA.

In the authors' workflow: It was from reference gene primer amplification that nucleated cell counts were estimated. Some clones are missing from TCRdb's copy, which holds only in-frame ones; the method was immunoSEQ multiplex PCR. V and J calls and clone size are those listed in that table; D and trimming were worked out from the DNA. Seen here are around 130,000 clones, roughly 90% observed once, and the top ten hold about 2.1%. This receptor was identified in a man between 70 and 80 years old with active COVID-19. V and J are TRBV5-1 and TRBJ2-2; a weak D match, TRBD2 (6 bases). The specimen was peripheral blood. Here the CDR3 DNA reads TGCGCCAGCAGCTTCCTAGCGACGAACACCGGGGAGCTGTTTTTT. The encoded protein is CASSFLATNTGELFF.